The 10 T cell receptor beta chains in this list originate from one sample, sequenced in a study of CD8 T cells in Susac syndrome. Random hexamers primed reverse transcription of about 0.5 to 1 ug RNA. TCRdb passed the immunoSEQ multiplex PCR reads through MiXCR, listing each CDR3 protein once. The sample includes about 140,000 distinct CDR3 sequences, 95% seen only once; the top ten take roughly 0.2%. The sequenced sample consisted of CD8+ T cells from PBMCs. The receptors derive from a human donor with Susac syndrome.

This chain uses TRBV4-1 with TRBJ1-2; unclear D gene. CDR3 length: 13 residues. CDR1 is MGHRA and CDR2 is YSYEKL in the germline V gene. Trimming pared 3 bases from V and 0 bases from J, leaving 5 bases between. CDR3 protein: CASSQRSNYGYTF. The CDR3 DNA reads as TGCGCCAGCAGCCAGAGGTCTAACTATGGCTACACCTTC.

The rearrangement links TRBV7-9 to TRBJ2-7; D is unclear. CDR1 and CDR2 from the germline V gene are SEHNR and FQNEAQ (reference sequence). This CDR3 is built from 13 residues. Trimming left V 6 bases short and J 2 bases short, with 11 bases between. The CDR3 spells CASSPTETYEQYF. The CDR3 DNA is TGTGCCAGCAGTCCGACCGAAACCTACGAGCAGTACTTC.

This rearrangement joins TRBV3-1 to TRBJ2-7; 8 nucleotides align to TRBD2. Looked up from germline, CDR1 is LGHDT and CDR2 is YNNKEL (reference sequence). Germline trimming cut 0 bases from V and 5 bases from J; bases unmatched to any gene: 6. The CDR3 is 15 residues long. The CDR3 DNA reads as TGTGCCAGCAGCCAAGATGAGGCGGGAGGCGACGAGCAGTACTTC. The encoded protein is CASSQDEAGGDEQYF.

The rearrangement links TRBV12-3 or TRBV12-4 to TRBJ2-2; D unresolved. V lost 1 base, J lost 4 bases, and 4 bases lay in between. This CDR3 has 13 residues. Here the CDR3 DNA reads TGTGCCAGCAGTTTAGTAAGCACCGGGGAGCTGTTTTTT. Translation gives CASSLVSTGELFF.

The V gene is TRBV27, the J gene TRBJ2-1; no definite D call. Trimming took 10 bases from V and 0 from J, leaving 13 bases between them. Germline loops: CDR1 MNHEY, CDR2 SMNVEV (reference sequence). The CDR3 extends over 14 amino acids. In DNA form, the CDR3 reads TGTGCCACCTGCGCTAGTGGCTCCTACAATGAGCAGTTCTTC. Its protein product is CATCASGSYNEQFF.

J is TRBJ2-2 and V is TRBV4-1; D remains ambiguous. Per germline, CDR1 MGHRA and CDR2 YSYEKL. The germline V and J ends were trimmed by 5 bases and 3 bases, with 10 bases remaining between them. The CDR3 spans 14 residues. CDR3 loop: CASSDLRYTGELFF. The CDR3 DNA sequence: TGCGCCAGCAGCGACCTCCGATACACCGGGGAGCTGTTTTTT.

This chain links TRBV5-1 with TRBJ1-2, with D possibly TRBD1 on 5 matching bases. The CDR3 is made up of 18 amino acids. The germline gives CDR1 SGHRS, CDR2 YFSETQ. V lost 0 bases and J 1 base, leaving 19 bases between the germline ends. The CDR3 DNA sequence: TGCGCCAGCAGCTTGGGGTCCCTCCCGGCGGGGGATAACTATGGCTACACCTTC. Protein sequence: CASSLGSLPAGDNYGYTF.

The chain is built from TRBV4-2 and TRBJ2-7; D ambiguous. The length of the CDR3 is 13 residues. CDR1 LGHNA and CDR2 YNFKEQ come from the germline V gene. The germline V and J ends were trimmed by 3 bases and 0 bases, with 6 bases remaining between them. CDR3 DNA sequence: TGTGCCAGCAGCCATCAAGCCTCCTACGAGCAGTACTTC. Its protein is CASSHQASYEQYF.

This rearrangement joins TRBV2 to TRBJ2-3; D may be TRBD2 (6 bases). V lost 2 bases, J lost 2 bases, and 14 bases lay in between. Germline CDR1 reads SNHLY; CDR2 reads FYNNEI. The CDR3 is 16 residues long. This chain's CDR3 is CASSESVVADTDTQYF. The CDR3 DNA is TGTGCCAGCAGTGAATCAGTAGTAGCGGACACAGATACGCAGTATTTT. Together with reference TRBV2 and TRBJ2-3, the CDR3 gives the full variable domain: EPEVTQTPSHQVTQMGQEVILRCVPISNHLYFYWYRQILGQKVEFLVSFYNNEISEKSEIFDDQFSVERPDGSNFTLKIRSTKLEDSAMYFCASSESVVADTDTQYFGPGTRLTVL.

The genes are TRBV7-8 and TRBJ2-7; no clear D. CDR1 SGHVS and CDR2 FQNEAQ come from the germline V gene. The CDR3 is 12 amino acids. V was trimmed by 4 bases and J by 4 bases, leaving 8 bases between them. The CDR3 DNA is TGTGCCAGCAGCTCACCGGAATACGAGCAGTACTTC. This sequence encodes CASSSPEYEQYF.